These 22 T cell receptor beta chains were all obtained from the same sample, sequenced in a study of cytomegalovirus exposure and HLA in healthy donors. PCR employed 60 Vbeta and 13 Jbeta primers. Clones were sequenced by immunoSEQ multiplex PCR, and TCRdb holds only the in-frame ones, with some missing. Here the sample spans some 160,000 clones, 86% being singletons. The sequenced sample was PBMCs. These receptors were obtained from a woman aged 18-29 years in good health and CMV-seronegative.

This clone appeared a single time. The rearrangement uses TRBV4-1 and TRBJ2-3, with 13 nucleotides matching TRBD2. The V segment lost 4 bases and the J segment 2 bases; nucleotides outside the gene matches: 12. This CDR3 is built from 19 residues. Germline-derived CDR1 and CDR2 are MGHRA and YSYEKL. The CDR3 DNA reads as TGCGCCAGCAGCCGCCTCCCTGGACTAGCGGGAGAAATCACAGATACGCAGTATTTT. Residues: CASSRLPGLAGEITDTQYF.

The rearrangement joins TRBV6-6 to TRBJ2-1; perhaps TRBD2 as D (6 bases). This CDR3 spans 14 amino acids. V lost 7 bases and J 0 bases, leaving 10 bases between the germline ends. Germline CDR1 is MNHNY and CDR2 is SVGAGI (reference sequence). The CDR3 loop reads CASNSGSSYNEQFF. Here the CDR3 DNA reads TGTGCCAGCAATAGCGGAAGCTCCTACAATGAGCAGTTCTTC.

The J gene is TRBJ1-1, the V gene TRBV2; 9 bases match TRBD1. V dropped 5 bases and J dropped 2; count of bases not matched to a gene: 3. The germline CDR1 and CDR2 sequences are SNHLY and FYNNEI. The CDR3 covers 14 residues. In nucleotides, the CDR3 is TGTGCCAGCAGTCTTACAGGGGGCAACACTGAAGCTTTCTTT. Its protein product is CASSLTGGNTEAFF.

This chain uses TRBV13 with TRBJ1-2; D remains ambiguous. Germline CDR1 reads PRHDT; CDR2 reads FYEKMQ (reference sequence). There are 14 residues in the CDR3. Trimming removed 5 bases at V and 0 bases at J, with 10 bases between. The chain's CDR3 is CASSAGGANYGYTF. The DNA for the CDR3 is TGTGCCAGCAGCGCCGGCGGAGCTAACTATGGCTACACCTTC.

Details on this clone: The same CDR3 can be traced to other DNA sequences in this sample. In nucleotides, the CDR3 is TGCAGCGTTGTCGGGGGGAGCACAGATACGCAGTATTTT. Translated, it gives CSVVGGSTDTQYF. The chain has TRBV29-1 and TRBJ2-3; 7 positions agree with TRBD2. V gave up 4 bases and J gave up 0 bases; unmatched junction bases: 1. Germline CDR1 and CDR2: SQVTM and ANQGSEA. This CDR3 is built from 13 residues.

Concerning this clone: The sample carries other DNA sequences with the same CDR3. The gene calls are TRBV30 and TRBJ2-3; 12 bases match TRBD2. Germline V gene lookup returns CDR1 GTSNPN and CDR2 SVGIG (reference sequence). CDR3 size: 14 residues. Trimming at V came to 3 bases and at J to 3 bases, leaving 1 base not matched to a gene. As DNA, the CDR3 is TGTGCCTGGAGGACTAGCGGGGGTACAGATACGCAGTATTTT. Translated, it gives CAWRTSGGTDTQYF.

The chain combines TRBV5-5 with TRBJ1-2; the D gene is possibly TRBD1 (5 bases). This CDR3 comprises 14 residues. The germline V gene encodes CDR1 SGHKS and CDR2 YYEKEE (reference sequence). Trimming shortened V by 3 bases and J by 7 bases, and 16 bases separated the two germline ends. The CDR3 region has the DNA TGTGCCAGCAGCTCCTTGGGAGGGGCTAGTGGCTACACCTTC. It translates to CASSSLGGASGYTF.

The chain carries TRBV7-9 and TRBJ2-3; D ambiguous. Looked up from germline, CDR1 is SEHNR and CDR2 is FQNEAQ (reference sequence). Trimming removed 1 base from V and 0 bases from J, with 11 bases in between. The CDR3 runs 16 residues. CDR3 sequence reads: CASSLGFRSSTDTQYF. In nucleotides, the CDR3 is TGTGCCAGCAGCTTAGGATTCAGATCTAGCACAGATACGCAGTATTTT.

This clone was picked up a small number of times. V is TRBV12-5 and J is TRBJ2-1; 12 bases line up with TRBD2. The CDR3 extends over 16 amino acids. With 6 bases clipped from V and 1 base from J, the junction kept 4 bases outside the gene matches. From germline, CDR1 is LGHNT and CDR2 FRNRAP. CDR3 in DNA: TGTGCTAGTGGCGGACTAGCGGGAACTTCCTACAATGAGCAGTTCTTC. As protein: CASGGLAGTSYNEQFF.

The J gene is TRBJ1-5, the V gene TRBV28, with unresolved D. V was trimmed by 3 bases and J by 1 base, leaving 13 bases between them. The CDR3 is 16 amino acids. Per the germline V gene, CDR1 is MDHEN and CDR2 is SYDVKM. The CDR3 reads CASSLAPGRSNQPQHF. In nucleotides, the CDR3 is TGTGCCAGCAGTTTGGCCCCCGGCAGGAGCAATCAGCCCCAGCATTTT.

This clone came up once. Germline is not matched at one junction end, which may reflect a read error. The V call is TRBV7-9, the J call TRBJ1-2, with D perhaps TRBD1 (5 bases). Germline lookup yields CDR1 SEHNR and CDR2 FQNEAQ (reference sequence). The CDR3 loop spans 13 amino acids. CDR3 amino acids: CSSSLVTDYGYTF. In DNA, the CDR3 is TGTTCCAGCAGCTTAGTGACAGACTATGGCTACACCTTC. Together with reference TRBV7-9 and TRBJ1-2, the CDR3 gives the full variable domain: DTGVSQNPRHKITKRGQNVTFRCDPISEHNRLYWYRQTLGQGPEFLTYFQNEAQLEKSRLLSDRFSAERPKGSFSTLEIQRTEQGDSAMYLCSSSLVTDYGYTFGSGTRLTVV.

This chain uses TRBV27 with TRBJ2-5; D not resolved. With 8 bases removed from V and 2 bases from J, the gap between germline ends came to 12 bases. CDR3 length: 13 amino acids. Germline CDR1 reads MNHEY; CDR2 reads SMNVEV (reference sequence). Written as DNA, the CDR3 is TGTGCCAGCGCCCAGGTAGATCAAGAGACCCAGTACTTC. Translated, it gives CASAQVDQETQYF.

The CDR3 DNA follows: TGCGCCAGCAGCCGGGACAGGACCTCGGGAAACACCATATATTTT. Residues: CASSRDRTSGNTIYF. The chain links TRBV5-1 to TRBJ1-3; 8 nucleotides match TRBD1. Trimming took 4 bases from V and 4 from J; bases not matched to a gene: 7. The CDR3 extends over 15 amino acids. Germline-derived CDR1 and CDR2 are SGHRS and YFSETQ. The complete variable domain, with remaining parts taken from reference TRBV5-1 and TRBJ1-3, reads KAGVTQTPRYLIKTRGQQVTLSCSPISGHRSVSWYQQTPGQGLQFLFEYFSETQRNKGNFPGRFSGRQFSNSRSEMNVSTLELGDSALYLCASSRDRTSGNTIYFGEGSWLTVV.

The rearrangement links TRBV11-2 to TRBJ2-7, with D uncertain. The CDR3 has 11 residues. Germline V CDR1 and CDR2: SGHAT, FQNNGV. V dropped 4 bases and J dropped 4 bases, with 5 bases sitting between them. CDR3 loop: CASSSYYEQYF. The CDR3 DNA reads TGTGCCAGCAGCTCCTATTACGAGCAGTACTTC.

The chain links TRBV6-1 to TRBJ1-2, with D possibly being TRBD1 (6 bases). Trimming took off 0 bases at V and 5 bases at J, with 16 bases between the two ends. CDR1 is MNHNS, CDR2 SASEGT, per germline. The CDR3 consists of 16 residues. The CDR3 DNA is TGTGCCAGCAGTGAAGCGCAAGGTTCCCAGGGGTATGGCTACACCTTC. It codes for CASSEAQGSQGYGYTF.

V and J are TRBV6-1 and TRBJ2-5; the D gene is possibly TRBD1 (5 bases). The J call is uncertain, as TRBJ2-7 better fits the DNA end. The CDR3 is made up of 14 amino acids. Germline CDR1 MNHNS, CDR2 SASEGT. CDR3 sequence: CASSPRAGPYEQYF. In nucleotides, the CDR3 is TGTGCCAGCAGCCCCAGGGCAGGTCCCTACGAGCAGTACTTC.

This clone showed up just once. The rearrangement joins TRBV28 to TRBJ2-1; 8 nucleotides line up with TRBD2. Per the germline V gene, CDR1 is MDHEN and CDR2 is SYDVKM. V shed 3 bases and J 3 bases; nucleotides not matched to a gene: 7. The CDR3 sequence is 16 residues long. This CDR3 is CASSLLAGNLYNEQFF. The CDR3 DNA follows: TGTGCCAGCAGTTTGCTAGCGGGTAACCTCTACAATGAGCAGTTCTTC.

The genes are TRBV27 and TRBJ2-2, with TRBD2 matching 9 bases. V shed 2 bases and J 2 bases; nucleotides not matched to a gene: 9. CDR3 length equals 18 residues. Germline CDR1 is MNHEY and CDR2 is SMNVEV (reference sequence). CDR3 nucleotide sequence: TGTGCCAGCAGTTTAGCAGCGGGAGGAGAGGTTAACACCGGGGAGCTGTTTTTT. It encodes CASSLAAGGEVNTGELFF.

The CDR3 DNA follows: TGTGCCAGCTTTGGCGGCTTGAACTACGAGCAGTACTTC. Protein: CASFGGLNYEQYF. The V and J genes are TRBV6-1 and TRBJ2-7; D is unclear. The germline CDR1 and CDR2 sequences are MNHNS and SASEGT. The CDR3 contains 13 residues. V was pared by 8 bases and J by 3 bases, with 14 bases between.

The rearrangement links TRBV4-1 to TRBJ2-1, with 8 bases matching TRBD2. V shed 2 bases, J shed 7 bases, and the junction held 7 bases outside the gene matches. Germline V gene sequence: CDR1 MGHRA, CDR2 YSYEKL. The CDR3 is made up of 15 amino acids. CDR3 residues: CASSQTAGEENEQFF. The CDR3, as DNA: TGCGCCAGCAGCCAAACAGCGGGGGAAGAGAATGAGCAGTTCTTC.

V is TRBV12-2 and J is TRBJ2-3; the table's D call, TRBD2, has no DNA check behind it. TRBV12-2 is listed as a pseudogene. The CDR3 totals 15 residues. This chain's CDR3 is CASRLEVGRADTQYF. As DNA, the CDR3 is TGTGCAAGTCGCTTAGAGGTGGGGAGGGCAGATACGCAGTATTTT.

This chain joins TRBV6-5 and TRBJ1-6; 7 bases fit TRBD1. CDR3 size: 15 residues. Per germline, CDR1 MNHEY and CDR2 SVGAGI. Trimming cost V 5 bases and J 10 bases; bases outside gene matches: 11. The CDR3 DNA is TGTGCCAGCAGTAGGGAGCACAGGGGTTACTCACCCCTCCACTTT. Protein: CASSREHRGYSPLHF.